One and the same sample provided the 26 T cell receptor beta chains below, sequenced in a study of identical twins. TCRdb recomputed calls from the 5' RACE reads with MiXCR, one row per CDR3 protein. The sample consists of about 260,000 distinct CDR3 sequences, 5.5% to 8% of them appearing once. These data also formed part of another study, on yellow fever vaccine responses in identical twins.

Input material: memory (CD45RO+) T cells sorted from blood. These receptors were obtained from a woman younger than 30 in good health.

The chain has TRBV10-3 and TRBJ2-5, with 8 bases lining up with TRBD1. Looked up from germline, CDR1 is ENHRY and CDR2 is SYGVKD. V lost 6 bases to trimming and J lost 1 base; unmatched junction nucleotides: 4. The CDR3 loop spans 14 amino acids. The CDR3 DNA reads as TGTGCCATCAGAGGACAGGGCCGCCAAGAGACCCAGTACTTC. As protein: CAIRGQGRQETQYF.

As to this clonotype: Because it lacks the conserved phenylalanine or tryptophan at the end, this CDR3 is likely a read error. No DNA is shown, since the ends of the CDR3 on it are uncertain; the CDR3 is the one TCRdb lists. This chain joins TRBV6-1 and TRBJ1-2; the D segment call TRBD1 is taken from the table without a DNA check. Both ends counted, the CDR3 spans 14 residues. Looked up from germline, CDR1 is MNHNS and CDR2 is SASEGT. This CDR3 is CATRGQGQGRIHVL.

There are many counts of this clonotype. V is TRBV6-1 and J is TRBJ2-1; TRBD2 aligns across 10 bases. CDR3 size: 16 residues. Losses at the gene ends were 7 bases for V and 1 base for J; bases not matched to a gene: 7. CDR1 is MNHNS and CDR2 is SASEGT in the germline V gene. CDR3 loop: CASNLAGAVSYNEQFF. The CDR3 nucleotides are TGTGCCAGCAATCTAGCGGGGGCCGTTTCCTACAATGAGCAGTTCTTC.

This clonotype occurred a few times. The rearrangement links TRBV6-1 to TRBJ2-7; maybe TRBD1 (5 bases). V lost 2 bases to trimming and J lost 5 bases, with 10 bases between them. This CDR3 has 13 residues. Germline values: CDR1 MNHNS, CDR2 SASEGT. CDR3 in amino acids: CASSEQGTNEQYF. The CDR3 DNA sequence: TGTGCCAGCAGTGAACAGGGTACCAACGAGCAGTACTTC.

In its sample, this clonotype was seen many times. The chain has TRBV12-3 or TRBV12-4 and TRBJ1-3; D not certain. CDR3 length: 13 residues. The germline V and J ends were trimmed by 4 bases and 1 base, with 5 bases remaining between them. The CDR3 DNA follows: TGTGCCAGCAGTTGGGGTTCTGGAAACACCATATATTTT. Its protein is CASSWGSGNTIYF.

This chain uses TRBV27 with TRBJ1-2; unclear D gene. From germline, CDR1 is MNHEY and CDR2 SMNVEV (reference sequence). The CDR3 extends over 12 amino acids. V lost 7 bases and J 7 bases, leaving 13 bases between the germline ends. The CDR3 here is CASKSLGPGYTF. DNA of the CDR3: TGTGCCAGCAAGTCCCTAGGGCCTGGCTACACCTTC.

The chain links TRBV24-1 to TRBJ2-1; D is unresolved. This CDR3 comprises 16 residues. From germline, CDR1 is KGHDR and CDR2 SFDVKD. Trimming removed 1 base from V and 5 bases from J, with 14 bases in between. This CDR3 is CATSDLGQKPNNEQFF. In DNA form, the CDR3 reads TGTGCCACCAGTGATTTAGGCCAGAAACCGAACAATGAGCAGTTCTTC.

The rearrangement joins TRBV6-1 to TRBJ2-1, with 8 bases lining up with TRBD1. V was pared by 4 bases and J by 4 bases, with 9 bases of the junction left unmatched. The CDR3 has 16 residues. In germline, CDR1 is MNHNS, CDR2 SASEGT. DNA of the CDR3: TGTGCCAGCAGTGTTAGTCTGGGGACAGGTTACAATGAGCAGTTCTTC. Translated: CASSVSLGTGYNEQFF.

At least ten counts were recorded for this clonotype. This chain links TRBV20-1 with TRBJ2-7, with a weak D call TRBD2 (6 bases). Germline V gene lookup returns CDR1 DFQATT and CDR2 SNEGSKA (reference sequence). The ends were cut back, 3 bases at V and 4 bases at J, with 19 bases in the middle. The CDR3 has 15 residues. CDR3 bases: TGCAGTGCTAGCGTTGGGCGGGGTTGGATTTACGAGCAGTACTTC. Translating gives CSASVGRGWIYEQYF.

This clonotype came up a few times. The rearrangement links TRBV14 to TRBJ1-1; D might be TRBD1 (6 bases). CDR1 and CDR2 (germline): SGHDN, FVKESK. V was cut by 3 bases and J by 3 bases, with 8 bases left in between. CDR3 length: 13 residues. The CDR3, as DNA: TGTGCCAGCAGCCACACAGGGTACACTGAAGCTTTCTTT. The encoded protein is CASSHTGYTEAFF.

This clonotype was recorded at least ten times. The genes are TRBV6-1 and TRBJ2-7; D may be TRBD1 (5 bases). Germline CDR1 reads MNHNS; CDR2 reads SASEGT. The CDR3 runs to 13 residues. Trimming left V 6 bases short and J 0 bases short, with 9 bases between. The CDR3 sequence is CASRTASSYEQYV. The CDR3, as DNA: TGTGCCAGCAGGACAGCAAGCTCCTACGAGCAGTACGTC.

This clonotype has more than one count but fewer than ten. CDR3 sequence reads: CASSQGTSGINEQYF. CDR3 DNA: TGTGCCAGCAGCCAAGGGACTAGCGGGATTAACGAGCAGTACTTC. The chain employs TRBV4-2 and TRBJ2-7; 12 bases fit TRBD2. CDR3 size: 15 residues. CDR1 is LGHNA, CDR2 YNFKEQ, per germline. V trimming: 1 base; J trimming: 5 bases; junction bases outside the gene matches: 3.

In its sample, this clonotype was seen a few times. The genes are TRBV7-3 and TRBJ2-5, with D perhaps TRBD1 or TRBD2 (6 bases each). The V and J ends lost 5 bases and 5 bases respectively, with 12 bases between them. The length of the CDR3 is 13 residues. Germline CDR1 and CDR2: SGHTA and FQGTGA. The chain's CDR3 is CASSRGTFETQYF. The CDR3 DNA sequence: TGTGCCAGCAGCCGCGGGACATTTGAGACCCAGTACTTC.

This clonotype was detected only a few times. The chain is built from TRBV20-1 and TRBJ1-1; TRBD1 is a possible D gene (5 bases). This CDR3 is 11 amino acids long. Germline CDR1 is DFQATT and CDR2 is SNEGSKA (reference sequence). Trimming pared 4 bases from V and 8 bases from J, leaving 11 bases between. The DNA for the CDR3 is TGCAGTGCTATACCACAGGTGGAAGCTTTCTTT. This gives the protein CSAIPQVEAFF.

This clonotype was seen at least ten times. This sequence joins TRBV12-3 or TRBV12-4 and TRBJ2-2; unclear D gene. The CDR3 spans 16 residues. Trimming shortened V by 1 base and J by 1 base, and 10 bases separated the two germline ends. In nucleotides, the CDR3 is TGTGCCAGCAGTTTAGGTGGCGGCGAGAACACCGGGGAGCTGTTTTTT. The encoded protein is CASSLGGGENTGELFF.

This clonotype was found many times. The J gene is TRBJ2-3, the V gene TRBV20-1, with 8 bases aligning to TRBD2. The CDR3 contains 17 residues. CDR1 is DFQATT, CDR2 SNEGSKA, per germline (reference sequence). The trim removed 0 bases at V and 0 bases at J, leaving 8 bases unmatched. The CDR3 DNA reads as TGCAGTGCTAGAGATTTGGCTAGCGGGTTTAGCACAGATACGCAGTATTTT. It encodes CSARDLASGFSTDTQYF.

This clonotype was observed many times. The chain carries TRBV5-6 and TRBJ2-7; no clear D. This CDR3 has 14 residues. Germline-derived CDR1 and CDR2 are SGHDT and YYEEEE. The V and J ends lost 0 bases and 0 bases respectively, with 7 bases between them. The CDR3 here is CASSLEVYSYEQYF. The CDR3 nucleotides read TGTGCCAGCAGCTTGGAGGTCTACTCCTACGAGCAGTACTTC.

The gene calls are TRBV12-3 or TRBV12-4 and TRBJ2-5; TRBD1 or TRBD2 may be the D gene (7 bases each). Trimming took off 5 bases at V and 4 bases at J, with 14 bases between the two ends. This CDR3 has 14 amino acids. The CDR3 loop reads CASSPQGGRETQYF. CDR3 nucleotide sequence: TGTGCCAGCAGTCCGCAGGGGGGGAGAGAGACCCAGTACTTC.

The J gene is TRBJ2-3, the V gene TRBV27, with 8 nucleotides matching TRBD2. The V segment lost 10 bases and the J segment 3 bases; nucleotides outside the gene matches: 12. CDR3 length equals 15 residues. Looked up from germline, CDR1 is MNHEY and CDR2 is SMNVEV (reference sequence). CDR3 in DNA: TGTGCCACCCTGTCTTTCGGGAGGGGGACAGATACGCAGTATTTT. This encodes CATLSFGRGTDTQYF.

The chain is built from TRBV19 and TRBJ2-1; 11 nucleotides agree with TRBD2. Per germline, CDR1 LNHDA and CDR2 SQIVND (reference sequence). This CDR3 region has 15 residues. Trimming removed 5 bases from V and 8 bases from J; junction bases left unmatched: 8. The CDR3: CASSSRTSGLHEQFF. CDR3 nucleotides: TGTGCCAGTAGTTCCCGGACTAGCGGGCTCCATGAGCAGTTCTTC.

This clonotype appeared many times. The junction shows a germline mismatch at one end, possibly a read error. The chain links TRBV5-5 to TRBJ2-2, with TRBD1 matching over 9 bases. There are 15 residues in the CDR3. The V gene's germline CDR1 is SGHKS and CDR2 YYEKEE (reference sequence). Written as DNA, the CDR3 is TGTGCCAGCAGCAAAGGGACAGGGAACCCCGGGGAGCTGTTTTTT. Protein sequence: CASSKGTGNPGELFF.

This clonotype was detected only a few times. The chain joins TRBV29-1 to TRBJ2-1; D assignment may be TRBD1 or TRBD2 (5 bases each). V was trimmed by 5 bases and J by 4 bases, leaving 15 bases between them. Germline V CDR1 and CDR2: SQVTM, ANQGSEA. The CDR3 has 14 residues. This CDR3 is CSVFSTGRYNEQFF. CDR3 sequence (DNA): TGCAGCGTTTTTTCAACGGGACGTTACAATGAGCAGTTCTTC.

This clonotype was seen a few times. Given the absence of the conserved phenylalanine or tryptophan at the CDR3 end, a read error is likely. The chain is built from TRBV6-1 and TRBJ2-6; TRBD1 matches at 10 bases. The germline V gene has CDR1 MNHNS and CDR2 SASEGT. This CDR3 spans 19 amino acids. V shed 6 bases and J 0 bases; nucleotides not matched to a gene: 11. In DNA form, the CDR3 reads TGTGCCAGCAGATTTAGGGGAGGGACAGGGGTCTCTGGGGCCAACGTCCTGACTATC. Its protein is CASRFRGGTGVSGANVLTI.

The chain carries TRBV20-1 and TRBJ2-5; possibly TRBD2 for D (6 bases). Trimming stripped 5 bases from V and 4 bases from J, with 20 bases between. The germline V gene encodes CDR1 DFQATT and CDR2 SNEGSKA (reference sequence). The CDR3 consists of 15 residues. The CDR3 sequence: CSAQILAKGRETQYF. CDR3 DNA sequence: TGCAGTGCTCAGATTCTAGCGAAGGGGCGAGAGACCCAGTACTTC.

This clonotype was counted ten times or more. The chain uses TRBV5-1 and TRBJ1-5; 10 bases line up with TRBD1. Germline V gene sequence: CDR1 SGHRS, CDR2 YFSETQ. Losses at the gene ends were 2 bases for V and 5 bases for J; bases not matched to a gene: 1. CDR3 length: 14 amino acids. The CDR3 loop is CASSFGQGDQPQHF. CDR3 sequence (DNA): TGCGCCAGCAGCTTCGGACAGGGGGATCAGCCCCAGCATTTT.

The chain couples TRBV21-1 to TRBJ2-3. TRBV21-1 is described as a pseudogene. This CDR3 comprises 15 residues. CDR3 region: CASSPEIPRTDTQYF. The CDR3 bases are TGTGCCAGCAGCCCCGAAATCCCCAGAACAGATACGCAGTATTTT.